The next 5 T cell receptor beta chains were all read from a single sample in a study of blood T cell repertoires in COVID-19 (dated by TCRdb to the early 2020s). Libraries were prepared through the immunoSEQ multiplex PCR assay. TCRdb limited this immuneACCESS table to in-frame rearrangements with V and J called. A share of clones is missing; checked studies link under half to unresolved V genes, and the rest is unexplained. Within this sample are 95,000 to 150,000 clones, with more than 75% of them counted one time only. Jointly, the top ten make up roughly 3.9% of the sample. Sequenced: peripheral blood. These receptors originate from a man aged 55-75 years with acute or convalescent COVID-19.

This chain joins TRBV24-1 and TRBJ1-5; TRBD1 matches 7 bases. J lost 5 bases, V lost 9 bases, and 3 bases had no gene match. Germline assignment: CDR1 KGHDR and CDR2 SFDVKD. CDR3 length: 12 residues. Written as DNA, the CDR3 is TGTGCCACCTCGACAGGGCATCAGCCCCAGCATTTT. As protein: CATSTGHQPQHF.

The chain links TRBV6-1 to TRBJ1-2; D gene uncertain. Trimming left V 1 base short and J 7 bases short, with 16 bases between. This CDR3 contains 15 residues. CDR1 and CDR2 from the germline V gene are MNHNS and SASEGT. CDR3 bases: TGTGCCAGCAGTGAAGGGTCCGGCCGTCGGGGTGGCTACACCTTC. This sequence encodes CASSEGSGRRGGYTF.

The chain recombines TRBV3-1 (or the pseudogene TRBV3-2) with TRBJ2-7, with 10 bases that match TRBD2. Germline V lookup: CDR1 LGHDT, CDR2 YNNKEL (reference sequence). The CDR3 has 19 amino acids. Trimming removed 3 bases from V and 0 bases from J; junction bases left unmatched: 14. The CDR3 region has the DNA TGTGCCAGCAGCCAGTTCGGCAGTCTCGGACTAGCGGACTCCTACGAGCAGTACTTC. The encoded protein is CASSQFGSLGLADSYEQYF.

This chain joins TRBV5-6 and TRBJ2-1, with 9 nucleotides matching TRBD1. Germline CDR1 SGHDT, CDR2 YYEEEE. V trimming: 3 bases; J trimming: 2 bases; junction bases outside the gene matches: 3. This CDR3 is 15 amino acids long. The CDR3 is CASSSGTGTYNEQFF. DNA for the CDR3: TGTGCCAGCAGCTCCGGGACAGGGACCTACAATGAGCAGTTCTTC.

CDR3 residues: CASSRQDPLTLYGYTF. For the CDR3, the DNA is TGTGCCAGCAGTCGACAGGACCCTCTCACCCTCTATGGCTACACCTTC. V is TRBV28 and J is TRBJ1-2; tentative D call: TRBD1 (6 bases). This CDR3 contains 16 residues. V lost 5 bases to trimming and J lost 4 bases, with 20 bases between them. CDR1 is MDHEN and CDR2 is SYDVKM in the germline V gene.